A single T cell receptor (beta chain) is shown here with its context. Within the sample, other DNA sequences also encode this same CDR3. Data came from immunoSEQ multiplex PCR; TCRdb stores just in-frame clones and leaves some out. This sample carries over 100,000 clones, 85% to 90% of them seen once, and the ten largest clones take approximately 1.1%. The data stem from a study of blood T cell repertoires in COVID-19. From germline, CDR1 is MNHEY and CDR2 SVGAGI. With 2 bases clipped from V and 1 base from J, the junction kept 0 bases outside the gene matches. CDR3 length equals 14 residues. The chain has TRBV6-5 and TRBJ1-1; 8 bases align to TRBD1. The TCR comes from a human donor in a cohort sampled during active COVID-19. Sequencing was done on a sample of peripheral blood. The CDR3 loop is CASSYDRGNTEAFF. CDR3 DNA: TGTGCCAGCAGTTACGACAGGGGGAACACTGAAGCTTTCTTT.